These T cell receptor beta chains were read from a single sample in a study of T-cell memory formation after mild COVID-19. TCRdb independently ran MiXCR on the 5' RACE reads; one entry per CDR3 protein. The sample lists about 110,000 distinct CDR3 sequences, roughly a sixth seen once, with 5% to 7% in the top ten. Sample: PBMCs or a T cell subset sorted from them (not recorded which). These receptor sequences come from a man aged 18 to 29 who had mild COVID-19 (a few samples of this study predate the infection). Cell type and time point are not known. The CDR3 runs from the conserved cysteine through the conserved F or W. Fields, in order: J gene, D gene, clone size, V gene, CDR3 protein, CDR3 DNA. D genes are given only for firm matches. Size is omitted from some rows. Given values are once, few, many or a class for expanded clones.

J gene: TRBJ2-5; D gene: TRBD2; clone size: few; V gene: TRBV19; CDR3 protein: CASTRTSGGYQETQYF; CDR3 DNA: TGTGCCAGTACCAGGACTAGCGGGGGATACCAAGAGACCCAGTACTTC
J gene: TRBJ1-5; D gene: TRBD1; clone size: .; V gene: TRBV28; CDR3 protein: CASSFPGQGNQPQHF; CDR3 DNA: TGTGCCAGCAGTTTCCCGGGACAGGGGAATCAGCCCCAGCATTTT
J gene: TRBJ2-1; D gene: .; clone size: few; V gene: TRBV7-2; CDR3 protein: CASSLPGLLRFF; CDR3 DNA: TGTGCCAGCAGCTTACCGGGACTCCTTCGATTCTTC
J gene: TRBJ2-3; D gene: .; clone size: few; V gene: TRBV11-2; CDR3 protein: CASSRNWGRTDTQYF; CDR3 DNA: TGTGCCAGCTCCCGGAACTGGGGGCGCACAGATACGCAGTATTTT
J gene: TRBJ1-3; D gene: .; clone size: .; V gene: TRBV25-1; CDR3 protein: CASSELEYSGNTIYF; CDR3 DNA: TGTGCCAGCAGTGAACTGGAGTACTCTGGAAACACCATATATTTT
J gene: TRBJ1-1; D gene: .; clone size: .; V gene: TRBV4-3; CDR3 protein: CASSQEQGTEAFF; CDR3 DNA: TGCGCCAGCAGCCAAGAACAGGGTACTGAAGCTTTCTTT
J gene: TRBJ2-7; D gene: .; clone size: .; V gene: TRBV12-3/TRBV12-4; CDR3 protein: CASSPTGLGDEQYF; CDR3 DNA: TGTGCCAGCAGTCCAACAGGGCTCGGCGACGAGCAGTACTTC
J gene: TRBJ2-2; D gene: TRBD2; clone size: .; V gene: TRBV11-2; CDR3 protein: CASRRQAGASTGELFF; CDR3 DNA: TGTGCCAGCAGGCGACAAGCGGGGGCATCCACCGGGGAGCTGTTTTTT
J gene: TRBJ2-3; D gene: .; clone size: few; V gene: TRBV10-3; CDR3 protein: CATEGGGAGDTQYF; CDR3 DNA: TGTGCCACCGAGGGAGGGGGGGCCGGCGACACGCAGTATTTT
J gene: TRBJ2-5; D gene: .; clone size: .; V gene: TRBV7-6; CDR3 protein: CASSLGGGPWETQYF; CDR3 DNA: TGTGCCAGCAGCTTAGGTGGGGGTCCGTGGGAGACCCAGTACTTC
J gene: TRBJ1-1; D gene: .; clone size: .; V gene: TRBV10-3; CDR3 protein: CATRRQGSWDTEAFF; CDR3 DNA: TGTGCCACCCGCCGGCAGGGGAGTTGGGACACTGAAGCTTTCTTT
J gene: TRBJ2-7; D gene: .; clone size: few; V gene: TRBV7-6; CDR3 protein: CASSPRGAEQYF; CDR3 DNA: TGTGCCAGCAGCCCGCGAGGGGCCGAGCAGTACTTC
J gene: TRBJ1-5; D gene: .; clone size: few; V gene: TRBV27; CDR3 protein: CASSFKSNQPQHF; CDR3 DNA: TGTGCCAGCAGTTTCAAGAGCAATCAGCCCCAGCATTTT
J gene: TRBJ2-1; D gene: .; clone size: many; V gene: TRBV7-2; CDR3 protein: CASSPLWGGASYNEQFF; CDR3 DNA: TGTGCCAGCAGCCCCCTTTGGGGGGGGGCGAGCTACAATGAGCAGTTCTTC
J gene: TRBJ2-3; D gene: TRBD2; clone size: .; V gene: TRBV18; CDR3 protein: CASSPRGGAETDTQYF; CDR3 DNA: TGTGCCAGCTCACCGCGGGGGGGCGCCGAGACAGATACGCAGTATTTT
J gene: TRBJ2-1; D gene: .; clone size: few; V gene: TRBV6-5; CDR3 protein: CASALSFNEQFF; CDR3 DNA: TGTGCCAGCGCCCTAAGCTTCAATGAGCAGTTCTTC
J gene: TRBJ1-2; D gene: TRBD1; clone size: .; V gene: TRBV7-2; CDR3 protein: CASSEDRGRVYGYTF; CDR3 DNA: TGTGCCAGCAGCGAGGACAGGGGGCGCGTCTATGGCTACACCTTC
J gene: TRBJ1-2; D gene: TRBD1; clone size: few; V gene: TRBV5-1; CDR3 protein: CASTPLPGQGSGYTF; CDR3 DNA: TGCGCCAGCACCCCCCTCCCGGGACAGGGCAGTGGCTACACCTTC
J gene: TRBJ1-6; D gene: TRBD1; clone size: .; V gene: TRBV5-1; CDR3 protein: CASSLNGQGGSPLHF; CDR3 DNA: TGCGCCAGCAGCTTGAATGGACAGGGTGGTTCACCCCTCCACTTT
J gene: TRBJ2-7; D gene: .; clone size: few; V gene: TRBV4-1; CDR3 protein: CASSQAPGGPVYEQYF; CDR3 DNA: TGCGCCAGCAGCCAGGCTCCTGGGGGGCCCGTCTACGAGCAGTACTTC
J gene: TRBJ1-4; D gene: .; clone size: .; V gene: TRBV7-8; CDR3 protein: CASSPRGGGKLFF; CDR3 DNA: TGTGCCAGCAGCCCTAGGGGGGGTGGAAAACTGTTTTTT
J gene: TRBJ2-1; D gene: TRBD1; clone size: few; V gene: TRBV24-1; CDR3 protein: CATSDPLYRDREYNEQFF; CDR3 DNA: TGTGCCACCAGTGATCCTCTTTACCGGGACAGGGAATACAATGAGCAGTTCTTC
J gene: TRBJ2-1; D gene: .; clone size: few; V gene: TRBV21-1; CDR3 protein: CASSKGELDNEQFF; CDR3 DNA: TGTGCCAGCAGCAAGGGGGAGTTGGACAATGAGCAGTTCTTC
J gene: TRBJ2-4; D gene: .; clone size: many; V gene: TRBV4-1; CDR3 protein: CASSLDDQNIQYF; CDR3 DNA: TGCGCCAGCAGCCTCGACGACCAAAACATTCAGTACTTC
J gene: TRBJ2-2; D gene: .; clone size: .; V gene: TRBV5-1; CDR3 protein: CASSVIPGPASGELFF; CDR3 DNA: TGCGCCAGCAGCGTTATTCCGGGACCAGCCTCCGGGGAGCTGTTTTTT
J gene: TRBJ2-5; D gene: .; clone size: .; V gene: TRBV12-3/TRBV12-4; CDR3 protein: CASSFHQETQYF; CDR3 DNA: TGTGCCAGCAGTTTCCACCAGGAGACCCAGTACTTC
J gene: TRBJ2-7; D gene: .; clone size: .; V gene: TRBV5-4; CDR3 protein: CASSLDHSYEQYF; CDR3 DNA: TGTGCCAGCAGCTTGGATCACAGCTACGAGCAGTACTTC
J gene: TRBJ1-2; D gene: TRBD1; clone size: .; V gene: TRBV5-1; CDR3 protein: CASSPEGAIANYGYTF; CDR3 DNA: TGCGCCAGCAGCCCCGAGGGGGCAATAGCTAACTATGGCTACACCTTC
J gene: TRBJ2-3; D gene: .; clone size: many; V gene: TRBV24-1; CDR3 protein: CATSPNQGDTQYF; CDR3 DNA: TGTGCCACCAGTCCGAATCAGGGTGATACGCAGTATTTT
J gene: TRBJ1-5; D gene: .; clone size: .; V gene: TRBV6-5; CDR3 protein: CASSYSSGSRPQHF; CDR3 DNA: TGTGCCAGCAGTTACTCCTCCGGGAGCCGGCCCCAGCATTTT
J gene: TRBJ1-5; D gene: .; clone size: .; V gene: TRBV7-2; CDR3 protein: CASSLNSFNQPQHF; CDR3 DNA: TGTGCCAGCAGCTTGAACAGCTTCAATCAGCCCCAGCATTTT
J gene: TRBJ2-7; D gene: .; clone size: many; V gene: TRBV4-2; CDR3 protein: CASSHAGKPYEQYF; CDR3 DNA: TGTGCCAGCAGTCACGCAGGGAAACCCTACGAGCAGTACTTC
J gene: TRBJ2-7; D gene: TRBD2; clone size: .; V gene: TRBV12-3/TRBV12-4; CDR3 protein: CASRPSAGLAGDEQYF; CDR3 DNA: TGTGCCAGCAGGCCAAGCGCCGGACTAGCGGGGGATGAGCAGTACTTC
J gene: TRBJ1-1; D gene: .; clone size: .; V gene: TRBV6-1; CDR3 protein: CASSEVSGYTEAFF; CDR3 DNA: TGTGCCAGCAGTGAAGTATCCGGTTACACTGAAGCTTTCTTT
J gene: TRBJ2-1; D gene: .; clone size: .; V gene: TRBV5-1; CDR3 protein: CASSVTVGSSYNEQFF; CDR3 DNA: TGCGCCAGCAGCGTGACAGTGGGGAGCTCCTACAATGAGCAGTTCTTC
J gene: TRBJ1-5; D gene: .; clone size: .; V gene: TRBV2; CDR3 protein: CASSDRLRGSQPQHF; CDR3 DNA: TGTGCCAGCAGTGATCGTTTGCGGGGATCTCAGCCCCAGCATTTT
J gene: TRBJ2-2; D gene: .; clone size: many; V gene: TRBV5-1; CDR3 protein: CASSFTGELFF; CDR3 DNA: TGCGCCAGCAGCTTCACCGGGGAGCTGTTTTTT
J gene: TRBJ2-1; D gene: TRBD1; clone size: many; V gene: TRBV5-1; CDR3 protein: CASRSDRGVYNEQFF; CDR3 DNA: TGCGCCAGCAGATCGGACAGGGGCGTATACAATGAGCAGTTCTTC
J gene: TRBJ1-2; D gene: .; clone size: .; V gene: TRBV3-1; CDR3 protein: CASSQESDSYGYTF; CDR3 DNA: TGTGCCAGCAGCCAAGAATCGGACAGCTATGGCTACACCTTC
J gene: TRBJ2-3; D gene: .; clone size: few; V gene: TRBV25-1; CDR3 protein: CASSVGGGRPTDTQYF; CDR3 DNA: TGTGCCAGCAGTGTAGGTGGGGGCCGACCCACAGATACGCAGTATTTT
J gene: TRBJ1-6; D gene: TRBD1; clone size: few; V gene: TRBV5-1; CDR3 protein: CASSPDRGNSPLHF; CDR3 DNA: TGCGCCAGCAGCCCGGACAGGGGAAATTCACCCCTCCACTTT
J gene: TRBJ2-3; D gene: TRBD2; clone size: few; V gene: TRBV5-1; CDR3 protein: CASTPTPGGADTQYF; CDR3 DNA: TGCGCCAGCACCCCAACGCCGGGGGGTGCAGATACGCAGTATTTT
J gene: TRBJ2-2; D gene: TRBD2; clone size: few; V gene: TRBV5-1; CDR3 protein: CASSLASGGAVTGELFF; CDR3 DNA: TGCGCCAGCAGCTTGGCCAGCGGGGGGGCCGTCACCGGGGAGCTGTTTTTT
J gene: TRBJ1-1; D gene: .; clone size: few; V gene: TRBV18; CDR3 protein: CASSPQGHTEAFF; CDR3 DNA: TGTGCCAGCTCACCGCAGGGGCATACTGAAGCTTTCTTT
J gene: TRBJ2-1; D gene: .; clone size: few; V gene: TRBV6-5; CDR3 protein: CASSPGPANNEQFF; CDR3 DNA: TGTGCCAGCAGTCCCGGGCCCGCGAACAATGAGCAGTTCTTC
J gene: TRBJ1-5; D gene: .; clone size: few; V gene: TRBV4-1; CDR3 protein: CASSHYGGFDQPQHF; CDR3 DNA: TGCGCCAGCAGCCACTATGGGGGCTTTGATCAGCCCCAGCATTTT
J gene: TRBJ2-5; D gene: .; clone size: .; V gene: TRBV10-3; CDR3 protein: CAISERKGETQYF; CDR3 DNA: TGTGCCATCAGTGAGAGGAAGGGAGAGACCCAGTACTTC
J gene: TRBJ1-6; D gene: TRBD1; clone size: .; V gene: TRBV18; CDR3 protein: CASSPATGDSPLHF; CDR3 DNA: TGTGCCAGCTCACCAGCTACAGGGGATTCACCCCTCCACTTT
J gene: TRBJ2-2; D gene: .; clone size: .; V gene: TRBV19; CDR3 protein: CASSKPPWGWLDTGELFF; CDR3 DNA: TGTGCCAGTAGTAAGCCCCCCTGGGGTTGGCTCGACACCGGGGAGCTGTTTTTT
J gene: TRBJ1-2; D gene: .; clone size: few; V gene: TRBV20-1; CDR3 protein: CSARRHGGVDYGYTF; CDR3 DNA: TGCAGTGCTAGACGCCATGGGGGGGTCGACTATGGCTACACCTTC
J gene: TRBJ1-5; D gene: TRBD1; clone size: .; V gene: TRBV20-1; CDR3 protein: CSASDRGRQPQHF; CDR3 DNA: TGCAGTGCTAGTGATAGGGGGCGTCAGCCCCAGCATTTT
J gene: TRBJ2-3; D gene: TRBD2; clone size: .; V gene: TRBV9; CDR3 protein: CASSVEPLKRGDGGTDTQYF; CDR3 DNA: TGTGCCAGCAGCGTAGAGCCCCTGAAGCGGGGGGACGGAGGCACAGATACGCAGTATTTT
J gene: TRBJ2-2; D gene: TRBD1; clone size: few; V gene: TRBV25-1; CDR3 protein: CASRTPGQGASAGELFF; CDR3 DNA: TGTGCCAGCAGGACCCCGGGACAGGGGGCGTCGGCCGGGGAGCTGTTTTTT
J gene: TRBJ1-4; D gene: TRBD1; clone size: few; V gene: TRBV9; CDR3 protein: CASSVGRGGEKLFF; CDR3 DNA: TGTGCCAGCAGCGTAGGCAGGGGGGGCGAAAAACTGTTTTTT
J gene: TRBJ2-2; D gene: .; clone size: .; V gene: TRBV5-1; CDR3 protein: CASTNSEGELFF; CDR3 DNA: TGCGCCAGCACCAATTCGGAAGGGGAGCTGTTTTTT